The 2 T cell receptor beta chains listed next were all sequenced from one sample in a study of blood T cell repertoires in COVID-19. Measured with immunoSEQ multiplex PCR; TCRdb has only the in-frame clones, and not every one. Here the sample spans about 290,000 clones, approximately 80% being singletons. Sample: peripheral blood. These receptors all stem from a woman aged 50 to 60 with active or convalescent COVID-19.

This chain connects TRBV20-1 to TRBJ1-5, with TRBD1 matching 9 bases. Germline values: CDR1 DFQATT, CDR2 SNEGSKA (reference sequence). CDR3 length: 17 amino acids. The V gene end was trimmed by 3 bases and the J gene end by 7 bases; junction bases not matched to a gene: 16. For the CDR3, the DNA is TGCAGTGCTAGTAACACAGGGGGCTCGAACCTCGGCCAGCCCCAGCATTTT. It encodes CSASNTGGSNLGQPQHF.

This clone was observed once. This chain links TRBV28 with TRBJ2-7, with 9 nucleotides matching TRBD2. Trimming cost V 3 bases and J 2 bases; bases outside gene matches: 5. This CDR3 is 15 amino acids long. Germline CDR1 is MDHEN and CDR2 is SYDVKM. CDR3 bases: TGTGCCAGCAGTTTTGGGCTAGCGGGACCCTACGAGCAGTACTTC. It is translated as CASSFGLAGPYEQYF.